What follows is one T cell receptor (beta chain) and its context. Its antigen is as yet unknown. This specimen belongs to a study of cytomegalovirus exposure and HLA in healthy donors. Study background: Most genotyped donors, around four fifths of some 400, had Caucasian-associated genetic ancestry. Points from the study as a whole: An apparent linkage of common viral pathogens to several of the most significant clusters emerged in a later analysis. Most TCR beta V segments were productive about 90% or about 30% of the time in an earlier analysis. Cytomegalovirus association was assigned to under 200 TCR beta chains.

It was with 60 Vbeta and 13 Jbeta primers that the PCR ran. Only in-frame clones appear in the TCRdb table, and some are missing; sequencing was by immunoSEQ multiplex PCR. Of about 150,000 clones listed, around 70% were seen once; the top ten hold around 2.3%. Germline CDR1 SGHDT, CDR2 YYEEEE. With 0 bases clipped from V and 4 bases from J, the junction kept 6 bases outside the gene matches. This CDR3 contains 15 residues. Specimen: PBMCs. The V and J genes are TRBV5-6 and TRBJ1-2; TRBD1 matches at 7 bases. This receptor was obtained from a man under 40 in good health and CMV-seronegative. The CDR3 sequence is CASSLGPRDSYGYTF. The CDR3 coding sequence is TGTGCCAGCAGCTTGGGCCCGAGGGACAGCTATGGCTACACCTTC.